These 2 T cell receptor beta chains share one sample of origin, sequenced in a study of OX40 agonist ivuxolimab in advanced cancers. Method: immunoSEQ multiplex PCR; TCRdb's copy keeps in-frame clones and lacks some. The sample lists about 50,000 clones, about 90% occurring once. The sample in question was CD4+ or CD8+ T cells sorted from blood, obtained in a trial of the OX40 agonist ivuxolimab. The receptors come from an adult with an advanced solid tumor such as melanoma, head and neck, liver or kidney cancer.

The genes are TRBV19 and TRBJ2-5; D gene ambiguous. The CDR3 covers 13 residues. The ends were cut back, 8 bases at V and 5 bases at J, with 15 bases in the middle. Germline V gene sequence: CDR1 LNHDA, CDR2 SQIVND (reference sequence). The CDR3 DNA follows: TGTGCCAGTTGCGCTATACATGGTGAGACCCAGTACTTC. It codes for CASCAIHGETQYF.

The genes are TRBV6-5 and TRBJ1-1; perhaps TRBD1 as D (5 bases). CDR1 MNHEY and CDR2 SVGAGI come from the germline V gene. V lost 3 bases, J lost 1 base, and 9 bases lay in between. CDR3 size: 14 residues. The CDR3 here is CASSYQGGNTEAFF. CDR3 bases: TGTGCCAGCAGTTATCAGGGAGGGAACACTGAAGCTTTCTTT.